The present T cell receptor beta chain was sequenced within a study of blood T cells in healthy people across ages. General study points: Because sorting was not performed, PBMCs prevented conclusive naive versus antigen-experienced comparison.

A sample-barcoded 5' primer and a J-beta primer mix were used in a second PCR of about 6 to 12 cycles. TCRdb called the 5' RACE reads again in MiXCR, with one record for every CDR3 protein. This repertoire shows almost 800,000 distinct CDR3 sequences, 58% found once; its top ten account for over 20%. As concerns this clonotype: Its antigen is still unknown.

Germline V gene sequence: CDR1 ENHRY, CDR2 SYGVKD. The length of the CDR3 is 15 residues. The chain carries TRBV10-3 and TRBJ2-4; D gene unclear. The end of the DNA is better explained by TRBJ2-7, so the J call may be wrong. The sequence was obtained from a man aged 25-45 years in good health. The sample consisted of blood. The DNA of the CDR3 is TGTGCCATCAGTGAGTCCTTGTCAGGTATGGGCGAGCAGTACTTC. Translating gives CAISESLSGMGEQYF.